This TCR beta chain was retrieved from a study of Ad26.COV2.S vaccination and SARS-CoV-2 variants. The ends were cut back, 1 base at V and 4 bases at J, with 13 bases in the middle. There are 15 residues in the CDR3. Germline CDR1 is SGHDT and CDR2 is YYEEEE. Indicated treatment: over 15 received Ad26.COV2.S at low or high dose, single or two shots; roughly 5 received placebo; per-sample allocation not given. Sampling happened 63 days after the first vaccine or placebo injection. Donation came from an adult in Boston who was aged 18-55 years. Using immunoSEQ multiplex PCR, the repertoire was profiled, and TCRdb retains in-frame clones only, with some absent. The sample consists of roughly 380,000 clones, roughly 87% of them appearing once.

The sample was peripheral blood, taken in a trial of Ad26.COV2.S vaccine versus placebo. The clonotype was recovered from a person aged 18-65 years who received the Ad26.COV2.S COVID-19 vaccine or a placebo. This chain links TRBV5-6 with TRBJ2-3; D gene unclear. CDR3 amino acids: CASSLTNLGSDTQYF. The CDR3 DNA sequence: TGTGCCAGCAGCTTGACTAATTTGGGGTCAGATACGCAGTATTTT.